This TCR beta chain appears in the sequencing data of a study of control samples from healthy donors and cancer patients. The CDR3 covers 16 residues. With 1 base removed from V and 1 base from J, the gap between germline ends came to 13 bases. Germline V gives CDR1 LNHDA, CDR2 SQIVND (reference sequence). Libraries were prepared by immunoSEQ multiplex PCR; TCRdb keeps only in-frame clonotypes and omits some of them. Among more than 150,000 clones listed, roughly 93% were seen once. V and J are TRBV19 and TRBJ1-2; no definite D call. The TCR originated in a man aged 45 to 65 in good health. Sequencing input: blood. CDR3 in DNA: TGTGCCAGTAGTATAGGAGGAGTCTCCTTTAACTATGGCTACACCTTC. It yields the protein CASSIGGVSFNYGYTF.